This paragraph covers one TCR delta chain sequence. With only one base between it and a far larger clone, this is likely a read error. This CDR3 has 19 amino acids. V lost 0 bases, J lost 4 bases, and 26 bases lay in between. The V gene's germline CDR1 is GEAIGNYY and CDR2 EKD. This sample is drawn from a study of gamma-delta T cells after stem cell transplantation. TCRdb redid clone calling on the RT-PCR reads using CATT. Of approximately 1,500 delta-chain clones in the sample, roughly 1.8% were seen once. The V gene is TRDV2, the J gene TRDJ1, with D possibly being TRDD3 (6 bases). The receptor was derived from a human donor. It is not recorded whose cells these are; they may come from a transplant donor. The specimen was gamma-delta T cells. CDR3 amino acids: CACDTMGTTGGTIIDKLIF. The CDR3 DNA reads as TGTGCCTGTGACACCATGGGAACAACGGGGGGAACCATTATCGATAAACTCATCTTT.